This TCR beta chain was observed in a study of a mutant IDH1 vaccine in newly diagnosed glioma. Study-wide background: Therapy received beforehand was radiotherapy, temozolomide, or both, with most patients given both. Study conclusions and caveats: There were vaccine-induced immune responses in roughly 92% of the patients. Apparently unrelated to pseudoprogression were changes in the top peripheral T cell clonotypes.

This clone was picked up one time. Its antigen is as yet unknown. V lost 3 bases and J lost 4, with 16 bases in between. The CDR3 has 16 amino acids. CDR1 and CDR2 from the germline V gene are KGHSH and LQKENI. Using immunoSEQ multiplex PCR, the repertoire was profiled, and TCRdb retains in-frame clones only, with some absent. The top ten clones hold less than 5.5% of a sample with around 82,000 clones, 82% of them seen once. Time point indicated: baseline, week 1 (first vaccination visit). Documented treatment: pre-vaccination baseline after standard-of-care therapy. This TCR derives from a man between 40 and 49 years old with glioma. Some clones in this sample may be carry-over from other donors' samples. The V and J genes are TRBV18 and TRBJ1-5; D might be TRBD1 (6 bases). The sample consisted of PBMCs, taken from a glioma patient treated with radiotherapy, temozolomide or both. CDR3 sequence reads: CASSPGDTSHNQPQHF. The CDR3 DNA is TGTGCCAGCTCACCTGGGGACACCTCACATAATCAGCCCCAGCATTTT. The full variable domain, its missing parts supplied by reference TRBV18 and TRBJ1-5, is NAGVMQNPRHLVRRRGQEARLRCSPMKGHSHVYWYRQLPEEGLKFMVYLQKENIIDESGMPKERFSAEFPKEGPSILRIQQVVRGDSAAYFCASSPGDTSHNQPQHFGDGTRLSIL.